These T cell receptor beta chains were read from a single sample in a study of T cells in Graves' hyperthyroidism and ophthalmopathy. TCRdb reprocessed the multiplex PCR reads via MiXCR and lists one record per CDR3 protein. The table records 610,000 or so distinct CDR3 sequences, around 45% of them present only once. The sample consisted of peripheral blood or thyroid tissue (not recorded which). The receptors stem from a young woman with Graves' hyperthyroidism. CDR3s include the opening cysteine and the closing phenylalanine or tryptophan. A D gene is named only where the DNA matches it firmly. The size of a clone is reported for some rows only, either as once, few or many, or as a class for expanded clones.

J	D	length	size	V	CDR3	DNA
TRBJ1-2	-	13	-	TRBV27	CASSLSGTYGHTF	TGTGCCAGCAGTTTATCCGGGACCTATGGCCACACCTTC
TRBJ2-7	TRBD1	13	many	TRBV20-1	CSAPGQGAHEQYF	TGCAGTGCTCCGGGACAGGGGGCCCACGAGCAGTACTTC
TRBJ1-2	TRBD1	15	-	TRBV24-1	CATIGTGVFGYGYTF	TGTGCCACCATCGGGACAGGGGTCTTCGGTTATGGCTACACCTTC
TRBJ1-3	-	16	many	TRBV7-9	CASSLNSVNSGNTIYF	TGTGCCAGCAGCTTAAATTCTGTGAACTCTGGAAACACCATATATTTT
TRBJ2-1	-	15	-	TRBV6-2/TRBV6-3	CASSYSGYANNEQFF	TGTGCCAGCAGTTACTCGGGTTACGCCAACAATGAGCAGTTCTTC
TRBJ1-6	-	15	few	TRBV27	CASSLYSSGASPLHF	TGTGCCAGCAGTTTATATTCATCAGGGGCTTCACCCCTCCACTTT
TRBJ2-2	-	15	many	TRBV29-1	CSYPGGGRATGELFF	TGCAGCTATCCCGGCGGGGGCCGTGCCACCGGGGAGCTGTTTTTT
TRBJ2-5	-	13	many	TRBV29-1	CSVEIRPRETQYF	TGCAGCGTTGAAATCCGCCCCCGGGAGACCCAGTACTTC
TRBJ2-1	TRBD2	19	few	TRBV25-1	CASSEYSASGRSKGSEQFF	TGTGCCAGCAGTGAATATTCGGCTAGCGGGAGGTCTAAAGGCTCTGAGCAGTTCTTC
TRBJ2-7	-	14	many	TRBV20-1	CSARDFPSSYEQYF	TGCAGTGCGCGGGACTTTCCGAGCTCCTACGAGCAGTACTTC
TRBJ1-5	TRBD1	13	many	TRBV7-6	CASSGQVNQPQHF	TGTGCCAGCAGCGGACAGGTCAATCAGCCCCAGCATTTT
TRBJ2-2	TRBD2	17	-	TRBV2	CASSVRDYIANTGELFF	TGTGCCAGCAGTGTAAGGGACTACATCGCGAACACCGGGGAGCTGTTTTTT
TRBJ2-7	-	17	few	TRBV6-1	CASSEDGGGGIAYEQYF	TGTGCCAGCAGTGAAGACGGGGGCGGCGGAATAGCCTACGAGCAGTACTTC
TRBJ1-1	-	17	-	TRBV4-3	CASSQGNSWGGNAEAFF	TGCGCCAGCAGCCAAGGGAATAGTTGGGGCGGTAACGCTGAAGCTTTCTTT
TRBJ2-7	TRBD2	16	once	TRBV19	CASSITGLAGGYEQYF	TGTGCCAGTAGTATCACGGGACTAGCGGGAGGATATGAGCAGTACTTC
TRBJ2-7	-	13	-	TRBV13	CASSPGILDEQYF	TGTGCCAGCAGCCCGGGGATTCTCGACGAGCAGTACTTC
TRBJ2-7	-	12	once	TRBV7-6	CASSRNRYEQYF	TGTGCCAGCAGCAGGAATAGGTACGAGCAGTACTTC
TRBJ2-7	-	14	many	TRBV3-1	CASSQDLLPGEQYF	TGTGCCAGCAGCCAAGACTTACTACCCGGGGAGCAGTACTTC
TRBJ2-5	TRBD2	15	-	TRBV12-3/TRBV12-4	CASRRTSGFQETQYF	TGTGCCAGCAGACGGACTAGCGGGTTCCAAGAGACCCAGTACTTC
TRBJ2-3	-	15	-	TRBV7-2	CASSLESGEPDTQYF	TGTGCCAGCAGCTTAGAGTCGGGAGAACCAGATACGCAGTATTTT
TRBJ2-5	TRBD1	16	-	TRBV2	CASCPGQGEEQETQYF	TGTGCCAGCTGTCCGGGACAGGGGGAAGAGCAAGAGACCCAGTACTTC
TRBJ2-2	-	12	-	TRBV30	CAWSSDTGELFF	TGTGCCTGGAGTTCAGACACCGGGGAGCTGTTTTTT
TRBJ2-2	TRBD1	16	once	TRBV7-2	CASSPRDRVDTGELFF	TGTGCCAGCAGCCCTAGGGACAGGGTCGACACCGGGGAGCTGTTTTTT
TRBJ2-7	TRBD2	14	-	TRBV20-1	CSARDRLAAYEQYF	TGCAGTGCTAGAGATCGACTAGCGGCCTACGAGCAGTACTTC
TRBJ2-5	TRBD2	17	-	TRBV24-1	CATSDLTSGSLADTQYF	TGTGCCACCAGTGATTTAACTAGCGGGAGTCTGGCAGATACGCAGTACTTC
TRBJ1-1	-	12	many	TRBV29-1	CSVVFGNTEAFF	TGCAGCGTTGTGTTCGGGAACACTGAAGCTTTCTTT
TRBJ1-5	-	15	many	TRBV12-3/TRBV12-4	CASSLLTPPGQPQHF	TGTGCCAGCAGTTTATTGACACCCCCCGGGCAGCCCCAGCATTTT
TRBJ1-2	TRBD1	13	-	TRBV7-8	CASSFRDRGGYTF	TGTGCCAGCAGCTTCCGGGACAGGGGCGGCTACACCTTC
TRBJ1-2	-	16	many	TRBV6-5	CASSPRGGIARYGYTF	TGTGCCAGCAGCCCCCGCGGAGGAATCGCTCGATATGGCTACACCTTC
TRBJ1-1	-	14	-	TRBV2	CASSEDSGNYEAFF	TGTGCCAGCAGTGAAGACAGTGGTAACTACGAAGCTTTCTTT